A selection of T cell receptor beta chains follows, all from one sample in a study of T cells in Graves' hyperthyroidism and ophthalmopathy. MiXCR was run by TCRdb on the multiplex PCR reads, yielding one entry per CDR3 protein. The sample comprises 700,000 to 850,000 distinct CDR3 sequences, 35% of which are singletons, and less than 35% rests with the top ten. Sequencing was carried out using blood. The receptors stem from a woman aged 40 to 50 with Graves' hyperthyroidism. The CDR3 runs from the conserved cysteine through the conserved F or W. A D gene is named only where the DNA matches it firmly. The size of a clone is reported for some rows only, either as once, few or many, or as a class for expanded clones.

D gene: -; J gene: TRBJ2-7; clone size: few; V gene: TRBV10-3; CDR3 protein: CAIGGDGESSSYEQYF; CDR3 DNA: TGTGCCATCGGGGGCGACGGTGAGTCAAGCTCCTACGAGCAGTACTTC
D gene: -; J gene: TRBJ1-1; clone size: few; V gene: TRBV24-1; CDR3 protein: CATSAPGLTEAFF; CDR3 DNA: TGTGCCACCAGTGCCCCGGGACTAACCGAAGCTTTCTTT
D gene: -; J gene: TRBJ2-7; clone size: few; V gene: TRBV7-2; CDR3 protein: CASRVRSSSYEQYF; CDR3 DNA: TGTGCCAGCAGGGTACGCTCCAGCTCCTACGAGCAGTACTTC
D gene: -; J gene: TRBJ2-7; clone size: -; V gene: TRBV5-8; CDR3 protein: CASTGVNERQYF; CDR3 DNA: TGTGCCAGCACCGGAGTTAACGAGCGGCAGTACTTC
D gene: -; J gene: TRBJ1-1; clone size: few; V gene: TRBV28; CDR3 protein: CASSRPGRELEAFF; CDR3 DNA: TGTGCCAGCAGTCGACCAGGGAGGGAACTTGAAGCTTTCTTT
D gene: TRBD2; J gene: TRBJ2-5; clone size: -; V gene: TRBV7-9; CDR3 protein: CASSSLRTSGTETQYF; CDR3 DNA: TGTGCCAGCAGCTCTCTTCGGACTAGCGGGACGGAGACCCAGTACTTC
D gene: -; J gene: TRBJ2-6; clone size: few; V gene: TRBV25-1; CDR3 protein: CASSVDSVFSGANVLTF; CDR3 DNA: TGTGCCAGCAGCGTCGACAGCGTGTTCTCTGGGGCCAACGTCCTGACTTTC
D gene: TRBD1; J gene: TRBJ2-5; clone size: -; V gene: TRBV2; CDR3 protein: CASTAKTGTGLRETQYF; CDR3 DNA: TGTGCCAGCACCGCAAAAACCGGGACAGGGCTACGAGAGACCCAGTACTTC
D gene: -; J gene: TRBJ2-7; clone size: -; V gene: TRBV29-1; CDR3 protein: CSVEVRAFPYEQYF; CDR3 DNA: TGCAGCGTTGAGGTCAGGGCTTTCCCCTACGAGCAGTACTTC
D gene: -; J gene: TRBJ2-2; clone size: -; V gene: TRBV4-3; CDR3 protein: CASSQTGLHTGELFF; CDR3 DNA: TGCGCCAGCAGCCAAACCGGGCTCCACACCGGGGAGCTGTTTTTT
D gene: -; J gene: TRBJ1-1; clone size: few; V gene: TRBV7-3; CDR3 protein: CASSKRPRGDTEAFF; CDR3 DNA: TGTGCCAGCAGCAAGCGACCCAGGGGTGACACTGAAGCTTTCTTT
D gene: -; J gene: TRBJ2-7; clone size: -; V gene: TRBV7-6; CDR3 protein: CASSQETDEQYF; CDR3 DNA: TGTGCCAGCAGCCAAGAGACAGACGAGCAGTACTTC
D gene: -; J gene: TRBJ2-7; clone size: -; V gene: TRBV7-9; CDR3 protein: CASSLELGSHYEQYF; CDR3 DNA: TGTGCCAGCAGCTTAGAGTTGGGCTCCCACTACGAGCAGTACTTC
D gene: TRBD1; J gene: TRBJ1-1; clone size: many; V gene: TRBV10-3; CDR3 protein: CAISGGTGPEAFF; CDR3 DNA: TGTGCCATCAGTGGGGGGACAGGGCCTGAAGCTTTCTTT
D gene: TRBD1; J gene: TRBJ2-1; clone size: -; V gene: TRBV29-1; CDR3 protein: CSAHRGREQFF; CDR3 DNA: TGCAGCGCCCACAGGGGACGTGAGCAGTTCTTC
D gene: TRBD1; J gene: TRBJ2-5; clone size: -; V gene: TRBV6-1; CDR3 protein: CASSGRTGAETQYF; CDR3 DNA: TGTGCCAGCAGTGGAAGGACAGGGGCCGAGACCCAGTACTTC
D gene: -; J gene: TRBJ2-7; clone size: few; V gene: TRBV6-4; CDR3 protein: CASSELLDEQYF; CDR3 DNA: TGTGCCAGCAGTGAGTTATTGGACGAGCAGTACTTC
D gene: -; J gene: TRBJ2-5; clone size: -; V gene: TRBV20-1; CDR3 protein: CSGAKTGKETQYF; CDR3 DNA: TGCAGTGGGGCCAAGACGGGGAAAGAGACCCAGTACTTC
D gene: TRBD2; J gene: TRBJ2-5; clone size: few; V gene: TRBV11-2; CDR3 protein: CASSLTRTRGIVETQYF; CDR3 DNA: TGTGCCAGCAGCTTAACCCGGACTAGAGGTATCGTGGAGACCCAGTACTTC
D gene: -; J gene: TRBJ2-5; clone size: -; V gene: TRBV25-1; CDR3 protein: CDSSDLKGPQEETQYF; CDR3 DNA: TGTGACAGCAGTGACCTAAAGGGACCTCAAGAGGAGACCCAGTACTTC
D gene: -; J gene: TRBJ2-2; clone size: few; V gene: TRBV29-1; CDR3 protein: CSVQGGGGELFF; CDR3 DNA: TGCAGCGTTCAGGGAGGGGGCGGGGAGCTGTTTTTT
D gene: -; J gene: TRBJ1-5; clone size: many; V gene: TRBV20-1; CDR3 protein: CSARDASQPQHF; CDR3 DNA: TGCAGTGCTAGAGACGCAAGCCAGCCCCAGCATTTT
D gene: TRBD1; J gene: TRBJ1-1; clone size: -; V gene: TRBV10-3; CDR3 protein: CAIGQGPLTEAFF; CDR3 DNA: TGTGCCATCGGACAGGGCCCGCTAACTGAAGCTTTCTTT
D gene: -; J gene: TRBJ2-1; clone size: -; V gene: TRBV7-8; CDR3 protein: CASSLSPKVSEQFF; CDR3 DNA: TGTGCCAGCAGCTTATCCCCTAAAGTCAGTGAGCAGTTCTTC
D gene: -; J gene: TRBJ1-4; clone size: -; V gene: TRBV9; CDR3 protein: CASSEGVVGEKLFF; CDR3 DNA: TGTGCCAGCAGCGAGGGTGTTGTGGGCGAAAAACTGTTTTTT
D gene: -; J gene: TRBJ2-5; clone size: few; V gene: TRBV4-1; CDR3 protein: CASSQATRGREETQYF; CDR3 DNA: TGCGCCAGCAGCCAAGCCACCAGGGGCAGGGAAGAGACCCAGTACTTC
D gene: TRBD1; J gene: TRBJ1-1; clone size: -; V gene: TRBV19; CDR3 protein: CAGPGQGRAAFF; CDR3 DNA: TGTGCCGGACCTGGACAGGGGCGGGCAGCTTTCTTT
D gene: TRBD1; J gene: TRBJ2-7; clone size: many; V gene: TRBV24-1; CDR3 protein: CATSDPRQGGHEQYF; CDR3 DNA: TGTGCCACCAGTGATCCGAGACAGGGTGGCCACGAGCAGTACTTC
D gene: -; J gene: TRBJ2-3; clone size: -; V gene: TRBV2; CDR3 protein: CASISSDTQYF; CDR3 DNA: TGTGCCAGCATAAGTTCGGATACGCAGTATTTT
D gene: TRBD1; J gene: TRBJ2-2; clone size: once; V gene: TRBV7-8; CDR3 protein: CAWSGRDRGHLVRTGELFF; CDR3 DNA: TGTGCCTGGAGTGGAAGGGACAGGGGACATTTGGTGCGTACCGGGGAGCTGTTTTTT
D gene: -; J gene: TRBJ1-2; clone size: -; V gene: TRBV6-6; CDR3 protein: CASSGGGANYGYTF; CDR3 DNA: TGTGCCAGCTCCGGTGGGGGAGCTAACTATGGCTACACCTTC
D gene: -; J gene: TRBJ1-5; clone size: -; V gene: TRBV4-3; CDR3 protein: CASSQDWRGSNQPQHF; CDR3 DNA: TGCGCCAGCAGCCAAGATTGGCGGGGTAGCAATCAGCCCCAGCATTTT
D gene: -; J gene: TRBJ1-5; clone size: many; V gene: TRBV5-6; CDR3 protein: CASNAGASNQPQHF; CDR3 DNA: TGTGCCAGCAACGCCGGGGCTAGCAATCAGCCCCAGCATTTT
D gene: TRBD2; J gene: TRBJ2-5; clone size: -; V gene: TRBV20-1; CDR3 protein: CSARGPSGGTETQYF; CDR3 DNA: TGCAGTGCTAGAGGCCCTAGCGGGGGGACGGAGACCCAGTACTTC
D gene: -; J gene: TRBJ1-5; clone size: -; V gene: TRBV20-1; CDR3 protein: CSAKGGTDQPQHF; CDR3 DNA: TGCAGTGCCAAGGGGGGGACGGATCAGCCCCAGCATTTT
D gene: TRBD2; J gene: TRBJ2-2; clone size: -; V gene: TRBV12-3/TRBV12-4; CDR3 protein: CASTAGGTGELFF; CDR3 DNA: TGTGCCAGCACTGCGGGAGGGACCGGGGAGCTGTTTTTT
D gene: -; J gene: TRBJ1-4; clone size: -; V gene: TRBV19; CDR3 protein: CASSIGDVEQGREKLFF; CDR3 DNA: TGTGCCAGTAGTATAGGCGACGTGGAGCAGGGAAGGGAAAAACTGTTTTTT
D gene: -; J gene: TRBJ1-2; clone size: many; V gene: TRBV9; CDR3 protein: CASSVDSYGYTF; CDR3 DNA: TGTGCCAGCAGCGTCGACTCCTATGGCTACACCTTC
D gene: -; J gene: TRBJ1-4; clone size: few; V gene: TRBV6-6; CDR3 protein: CASSYNQGGEKLFF; CDR3 DNA: TGTGCCAGCAGTTACAACCAGGGTGGGGAAAAACTGTTTTTT
D gene: -; J gene: TRBJ1-1; clone size: -; V gene: TRBV6-6; CDR3 protein: CASSTGWEPDTEAFF; CDR3 DNA: TGTGCCAGCAGTACCGGGTGGGAACCTGACACTGAAGCTTTCTTT
D gene: TRBD1; J gene: TRBJ2-7; clone size: many; V gene: TRBV6-6; CDR3 protein: CASSYSFNRGSAYEQYF; CDR3 DNA: TGTGCCAGCAGTTACTCGTTCAACAGGGGTAGCGCCTACGAGCAGTACTTC
D gene: TRBD2; J gene: TRBJ2-6; clone size: -; V gene: TRBV10-3; CDR3 protein: CAIRPSGDNVLTF; CDR3 DNA: TGTGCCATCAGACCAAGCGGGGACAACGTCCTGACTTTC
D gene: -; J gene: TRBJ1-4; clone size: -; V gene: TRBV2; CDR3 protein: CASSEGGTLNEKLFF; CDR3 DNA: TGTGCCAGCAGTGAAGGCGGGACGCTCAATGAAAAACTGTTTTTT
D gene: -; J gene: TRBJ2-7; clone size: -; V gene: TRBV2; CDR3 protein: CASSGQYEQYF; CDR3 DNA: TGTGCCAGCAGTGGCCAATACGAGCAGTACTTC
D gene: -; J gene: TRBJ2-7; clone size: -; V gene: TRBV20-1; CDR3 protein: CSARSPRQAGEQYF; CDR3 DNA: TGCAGTGCTAGGTCCCCGAGACAGGCGGGAGAGCAGTACTTC
D gene: -; J gene: TRBJ2-7; clone size: few; V gene: TRBV29-1; CDR3 protein: CSVVQDSYEQYF; CDR3 DNA: TGCAGCGTTGTTCAGGACTCCTACGAGCAGTACTTC
D gene: TRBD2; J gene: TRBJ2-5; clone size: -; V gene: TRBV6-5; CDR3 protein: CASSYILAGGETQYF; CDR3 DNA: TGTGCCAGCAGTTACATACTAGCGGGAGGAGAGACCCAGTACTTC
D gene: -; J gene: TRBJ1-1; clone size: -; V gene: TRBV12-3/TRBV12-4; CDR3 protein: CASSLGVGGTNTEAFF; CDR3 DNA: TGTGCCAGCAGTTTGGGTGTGGGAGGAACGAACACTGAAGCTTTCTTT
D gene: -; J gene: TRBJ1-5; clone size: -; V gene: TRBV12-3/TRBV12-4; CDR3 protein: CASSLSSYSLLNQPQHF; CDR3 DNA: TGTGCCAGCAGCCTCTCTTCCTACAGTCTACTCAATCAGCCCCAGCATTTT
D gene: -; J gene: TRBJ1-2; clone size: -; V gene: TRBV7-2; CDR3 protein: CASSPGHAARGYTF; CDR3 DNA: TGTGCCAGCAGCCCCGGACATGCGGCGAGGGGCTACACCTTC
D gene: -; J gene: TRBJ1-3; clone size: many; V gene: TRBV9; CDR3 protein: CASSRPALQDTIYF; CDR3 DNA: TGTGCCAGCAGTCGTCCAGCCCTGCAGGACACCATATATTTT
D gene: -; J gene: TRBJ1-1; clone size: many; V gene: TRBV5-1; CDR3 protein: CASSCEACNEAFF; CDR3 DNA: TGCGCCAGCAGCTGCGAGGCGTGTAATGAAGCTTTCTTT
D gene: TRBD1; J gene: TRBJ2-2; clone size: many; V gene: TRBV25-1; CDR3 protein: CASNHGTGKNGELFF; CDR3 DNA: TGTGCCAGCAACCACGGGACAGGGAAAAACGGGGAGCTGTTTTTT
D gene: -; J gene: TRBJ2-3; clone size: few; V gene: TRBV7-9; CDR3 protein: CASSSPDEYKDTQYF; CDR3 DNA: TGTGCCAGCAGCTCCCCGGACGAGTACAAAGATACGCAGTATTTT
D gene: -; J gene: TRBJ2-7; clone size: many; V gene: TRBV7-2; CDR3 protein: CASSLGGLNSYEQYF; CDR3 DNA: TGTGCCAGCAGCTTGGGCGGACTAAACTCCTACGAGCAGTACTTC
D gene: -; J gene: TRBJ1-1; clone size: many; V gene: TRBV5-1; CDR3 protein: CASSLLSGGEPEAFF; CDR3 DNA: TGCGCCAGCAGCTTATTATCGGGGGGTGAACCTGAAGCTTTCTTT
D gene: -; J gene: TRBJ1-1; clone size: few; V gene: TRBV6-5; CDR3 protein: CASSYSEASEAFF; CDR3 DNA: TGTGCCAGCAGTTACTCGGAGGCAAGTGAAGCTTTCTTT
D gene: -; J gene: TRBJ1-1; clone size: many; V gene: TRBV6-5; CDR3 protein: CASRVNTEAFF; CDR3 DNA: TGTGCCAGTAGGGTGAACACTGAAGCTTTCTTT
D gene: -; J gene: TRBJ1-1; clone size: few; V gene: TRBV6-5; CDR3 protein: CASRGRVTEAFF; CDR3 DNA: TGTGCCAGCAGGGGAAGAGTCACTGAAGCTTTCTTT